This TCR beta chain was recorded in a study of T cell responses to AZD1222 COVID-19 vaccine (dated by TCRdb to the early 2020s). A note on the overall study: A total of over 230 trial participants underwent TCR sequencing, of whom some 210 received two doses of AZD1222 and about 26 received two doses of the MenACWY control vaccine. Trial participants were enrolled by age into 18-55, 56-69 and 70-plus year subgroups, with around 150, 28 and 57 TCR-sequenced participants respectively.

The paper's findings and limits, for the study overall: Because no day 14 peak-response samples were available, the repertoires could be characterized only after the peak T cell response. The whole spike protein was spanned by vaccine-associated CD4 TCRs, and dominant responses were seen in regions 160-218 and 743-854. Participants were mostly white British and included more females than males, and it was suggested by the authors that clonal diversity may have been underestimated. Epitopes outside the regions mutated in the B.1.351 and B.1.1.7 variants were reportedly recognized by nearly half of the unique spike-specific TCRs. After two AZD1222 doses, spike-specific TCR breadth and depth were significantly higher than at day 0 and than in MenACWY recipients. Conclusions about previously exposed vaccinees are limited because only five to seven AZD1222 recipients were SARS-CoV-2 seropositive at baseline. The 56-69-year group was small, and its depth increase did not reach significance, likely because of low power.

This clone was seen a few times. The clone's antigen remains unknown. Base qualities are not provided; no much larger clone lies one nucleotide away. Other DNA sequences in the sample encode the same CDR3. Per the publication, the time point label means: about 28 days (+/-7) after the second vaccine dose. Because spike-specific TCR depth and breadth did not differ between the two schedules, AZD1222 recipients who got a second dose at roughly 4 weeks were pooled with those who got a second dose at roughly 12 weeks. The vaccinee samples were drawn from two UK trials, COV001 and COV002, one of which was a single-blind randomized controlled phase 2/3 trial testing AZD1222 (ChAdOx1 nCoV-19) in healthy adults. Trial participant PBMC samples were collected at day 0 and day 28 after the second dose for TCRbeta chain sequencing. From the germline V gene, CDR1 is SGHTA and CDR2 is FQGTGA. The CDR3 runs 14 residues from the cysteine to the phenylalanine. Of all the DNA, just the CDR3 is kept, 42 bases in frame from base 1. Unmatched junction bases come to 8, with V trimmed by 4 bases and J by 7 bases.

The CDR3 regions of human TCRbeta chains were analyzed by immunosequencing. The study's own analysis went as follows. Repertoire TCRs were checked for matches against a reference library of SARS-CoV-2-specific TCRs that had been generated using the MIRA antigen-specificity platform. Breadth meant the fraction of unique TCRs that were SARS-CoV-2-associated, whereas depth meant the fraction of total T cells that were SARS-CoV-2-associated. Using the MIRA data, every spike-specific TCR was mapped to the spike region that the TCR reacted to and assigned to either a CD4 or a CD8 class. Log10-transformed breadth and depth values were compared by one-way ANOVA with Sidak's multiple comparisons tests. TCRdb's version of the immuneACCESS table is confined to in-frame rearrangements and falls short of the full clone set. An unresolved V gene accounts for under half of the shortfall where checked; the remainder is of unknown origin. V and J calls and clone size are given by that table; D and trimming were obtained from the DNA. This sample lists 80,000 to 100,000 clones; approximately 85% were detected once. Of the sample, 12% falls within the top ten clones.

Recombination joined TRBV7-3 with TRBJ1-2, with 8 middle bases fitting TRBD1. The starting material was peripheral blood, obtained 28 days after the second AZD1222 dose. The TCR sequence derives from an adult who received the AZD1222 COVID-19 vaccine. The CDR3 corresponds to CASSSSGGLFGYTF. The base sequence is TGTGCCAGCAGCTCATCAGGGGGCTTGTTTGGCTACACCTTC.